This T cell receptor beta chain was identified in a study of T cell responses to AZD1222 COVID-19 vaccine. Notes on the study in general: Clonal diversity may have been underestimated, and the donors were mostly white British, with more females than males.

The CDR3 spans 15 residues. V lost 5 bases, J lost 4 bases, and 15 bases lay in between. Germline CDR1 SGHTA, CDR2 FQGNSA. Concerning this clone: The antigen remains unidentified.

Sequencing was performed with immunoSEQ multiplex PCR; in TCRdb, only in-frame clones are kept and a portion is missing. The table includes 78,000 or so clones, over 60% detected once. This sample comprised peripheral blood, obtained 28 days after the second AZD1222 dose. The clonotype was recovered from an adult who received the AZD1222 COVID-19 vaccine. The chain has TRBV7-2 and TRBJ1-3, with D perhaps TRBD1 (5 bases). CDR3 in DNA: TGTGCCAGCAGCCAAGACGCGGGGGTCGGAAACACCATATATTTT. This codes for CASSQDAGVGNTIYF. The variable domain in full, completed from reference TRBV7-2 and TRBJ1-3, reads GAGVSQSPSNKVTEKGKDVELRCDPISGHTALYWYRQSLGQGLEFLIYFQGNSAPDKSGLPSDRFSAERTGGSVSTLTIQRTQQEDSAVYLCASSQDAGVGNTIYFGEGSWLTVV.